The 15 T cell receptor beta chains given below trace back to one sample, sequenced in a study of cytomegalovirus exposure and HLA in healthy donors. A multiplex PCR was run with 60 Vbeta primers and 13 Jbeta primers. The protocol was immunoSEQ multiplex PCR, while the TCRdb copy is restricted to in-frame clones and leaves out a portion. The data show some 140,000 clones, and the top ten clones hold 1.5% to 2%. Material for sequencing was PBMCs. The receptors were sampled from a woman aged 55-70 years in good health and CMV-seronegative.

The chain combines TRBV5-1 with TRBJ2-1; 10 bases match TRBD2. Trimming cost V 4 bases and J 0 bases; bases outside gene matches: 10. Germline lookup yields CDR1 SGHRS and CDR2 YFSETQ. There are 18 residues in the CDR3. The CDR3, as DNA: TGCGCCAGCAGCCCCCGACTAGCGGGCAAAAGCTCCTACAATGAGCAGTTCTTC. It codes for CASSPRLAGKSSYNEQFF. The variable domain in full, with the rest retrieved from reference TRBV5-1 and TRBJ2-1, is KAGVTQTPRYLIKTRGQQVTLSCSPISGHRSVSWYQQTPGQGLQFLFEYFSETQRNKGNFPGRFSGRQFSNSRSEMNVSTLELGDSALYLCASSPRLAGKSSYNEQFFGPGTRLTVL.

The V gene is TRBV2, the J gene TRBJ2-7, with 7 bases aligning to TRBD1. V shed 4 bases and J 1 base; nucleotides not matched to a gene: 4. Germline V gene data show CDR1 as SNHLY and CDR2 as FYNNEI. CDR3 length equals 14 residues. This CDR3 reads CASSVDRRSYEQYF. The CDR3 DNA follows: TGTGCCAGCAGTGTGGACAGGAGGTCCTACGAGCAGTACTTC.

V is TRBV9 and J is TRBJ1-3; D not certain. The CDR3 sequence is 15 residues long. The germline CDR1 and CDR2 sequences are SGDLS and YYNGEE. V was trimmed by 8 bases and J by 0 bases, leaving 15 bases between them. CDR3 in amino acids: CASAEGSVSGNTIYF. DNA of the CDR3: TGTGCCAGTGCAGAGGGCTCTGTCTCTGGAAACACCATATATTTT.

V gene TRBV10-3 combines with J gene TRBJ2-1; weak D call: TRBD2 (6 bases). The germline V gene has CDR1 ENHRY and CDR2 SYGVKD. The CDR3 has 15 residues. V dropped 2 bases and J dropped 10 bases, with 18 bases sitting between them. The CDR3 nucleotides are TGTGCCATCAGTGAGGGAAGCGGGCCTCAGCGGGAGCAGTTCTTC. It specifies CAISEGSGPQREQFF.

The chain is built from TRBV5-8 and TRBJ1-5; tentative D call: TRBD1 (5 bases). V was cut by 2 bases and J by 7 bases, with 13 bases left in between. This CDR3 has 14 amino acids. Germline V gives CDR1 SGHTS, CDR2 YDEGEE. For the CDR3, the DNA is TGTGCCAGCAGCTTCGGGCAGGGAAGACAGCCCCAGCATTTT. As protein: CASSFGQGRQPQHF.

This sequence joins TRBV7-3 and TRBJ2-2; the D is unclear. Per germline, CDR1 SGHTA and CDR2 FQGTGA. The V end lost 5 bases, the J end lost 5 bases, and 9 bases lay between the germline ends. CDR3 length equals 13 residues. In nucleotides, the CDR3 is TGTGCCAGCAGCCTAGGTGGGACCGGGGAGCTGTTTTTT. This translates into CASSLGGTGELFF.

This sequence joins TRBV4-1 and TRBJ1-5; D is possibly TRBD1 (6 bases). This CDR3 spans 16 amino acids. The germline gives CDR1 MGHRA, CDR2 YSYEKL. V lost 3 bases to trimming and J lost 0 bases, with 12 bases between them. The CDR3 sequence is CASSQGTPYSNQPQHF. As DNA, the CDR3 is TGCGCCAGCAGCCAGGGGACACCTTATAGCAATCAGCCCCAGCATTTT.

This chain uses TRBV14 with TRBJ2-2; D possibly corresponds to TRBD2 (5 bases). V was cut by 4 bases and J by 1 base, with 16 bases left in between. This CDR3 is built from 17 residues. Looked up from germline, CDR1 is SGHDN and CDR2 is FVKESK. CDR3 protein: CASSRLSINLNTGELFF. The CDR3 region has the DNA TGTGCCAGCAGCCGACTATCGATAAACTTGAACACCGGGGAGCTGTTTTTT.

The V and J genes are TRBV28 and TRBJ1-2; weak D call: TRBD1 (5 bases). The CDR3 totals 15 residues. Trimming shortened V by 7 bases and J by 0 bases, and 15 bases separated the two germline ends. The germline V gene has CDR1 MDHEN and CDR2 SYDVKM. The CDR3 spells CASIGHSTANYGYTF. CDR3 nucleotide sequence: TGTGCCAGCATTGGCCATTCGACAGCTAACTATGGCTACACCTTC.

This chain joins TRBV25-1 and TRBJ2-1; D is possibly TRBD2 (5 bases). The germline V and J ends were trimmed by 7 bases and 9 bases, with 19 bases remaining between them. The CDR3 is 14 residues long. Germline V gives CDR1 MGHDK, CDR2 SYGVNS. CDR3 protein: CASTPPALEVEQFF. CDR3 in DNA: TGTGCCAGCACCCCACCAGCACTAGAGGTTGAGCAGTTCTTC.

V usage is TRBV7-6 and J usage is TRBJ2-7; 8 nucleotides match TRBD2. V lost 5 bases to trimming and J lost 3 bases; unmatched junction nucleotides: 15. This CDR3 has 17 amino acids. Looked up from germline, CDR1 is SGHVS and CDR2 is FNYEAQ. The CDR3 nucleotides are TGTGCCAGCAGCGCCTTCGGGAGCGGGAGTTCGATCTACGAGCAGTACTTC. This translates into CASSAFGSGSSIYEQYF.

This chain uses TRBV7-9 with TRBJ2-6, with D unclear. The germline V gene encodes CDR1 SEHNR and CDR2 FQNEAQ (reference sequence). CDR3 length: 15 residues. Deletions cut 4 bases from V and 4 bases from J, with 11 bases between. CDR3 in amino acids: CASSWQVAGANVLTF. The CDR3 region has the DNA TGTGCCAGCAGCTGGCAGGTGGCCGGGGCCAACGTCCTGACTTTC.

The chain employs TRBV4-2 and TRBJ1-5, with a possible D match to TRBD1 (5 bases). CDR1 LGHNA and CDR2 YNFKEQ come from the germline V gene. Trimming took off 1 base at V and 4 bases at J, with 14 bases between the two ends. CDR3 length equals 16 residues. In nucleotides, the CDR3 is TGTGCCAGCAGCCAAGGGGCACAGGTCATAAATCAGCCCCAGCATTTT. The encoded protein is CASSQGAQVINQPQHF.

V and J are TRBV6-5 and TRBJ2-1, with 13 bases identical to TRBD2. Germline V lookup: CDR1 MNHEY, CDR2 SVGAGI. The V and J ends lost 3 bases and 9 bases, in that order; junction bases with no gene match: 8. The CDR3 spans 16 residues. CDR3 sequence: CASSYSGLAGFSEQFF. CDR3 DNA: TGTGCCAGCAGTTATTCGGGACTAGCGGGATTCAGTGAGCAGTTCTTC.

The chain joins TRBV19 to TRBJ2-1; TRBD1 aligns across 8 bases. Germline V gene sequence: CDR1 LNHDA, CDR2 SQIVND (reference sequence). V lost 10 bases to trimming and J lost 3 bases; unmatched junction nucleotides: 8. The CDR3 is made up of 14 amino acids. The CDR3 sequence is CATQGANLYNEQFF. The CDR3 DNA reads TGTGCCACCCAGGGGGCCAACCTCTACAATGAGCAGTTCTTC. Combining the CDR3 with reference TRBV19 and TRBJ2-1 gives the whole variable domain DGGITQSPKYLFRKEGQNVTLSCEQNLNHDAMYWYRQDPGQGLRLIYYSQIVNDFQKGDIAEGYSVSREKKESFPLTVTSAQKNPTAFYLCATQGANLYNEQFFGPGTRLTVL.